This T cell receptor beta chain was profiled in a study of response to subunit inactivated influenza vaccine. This clonotype was counted a few times. TCRdb reanalysed the RT-PCR reads using MiXCR and keeps one entry per CDR3 protein. The top ten hold 10% of the sample, which has around 790,000 distinct CDR3 sequences, 20% to 25% seen once. Trimming at V came to 5 bases and at J to 5 bases, leaving 8 bases not matched to a gene. Germline CDR1 and CDR2: MDHEN and SYDVKM. The CDR3 sequence is 15 residues long. The rearrangement uses TRBV28 and TRBJ2-1; 8 bases fit TRBD2. The clonotype comes from a man aged 45-65 years who received an inactivated influenza vaccine. The material sequenced was PBMCs from blood, taken less than 6 days after vaccination. The CDR3 is CASSLRGGLDNEQFF. The CDR3 DNA reads TGTGCCAGCAGTCTACGGGGGGGCCTCGACAATGAGCAGTTCTTC.